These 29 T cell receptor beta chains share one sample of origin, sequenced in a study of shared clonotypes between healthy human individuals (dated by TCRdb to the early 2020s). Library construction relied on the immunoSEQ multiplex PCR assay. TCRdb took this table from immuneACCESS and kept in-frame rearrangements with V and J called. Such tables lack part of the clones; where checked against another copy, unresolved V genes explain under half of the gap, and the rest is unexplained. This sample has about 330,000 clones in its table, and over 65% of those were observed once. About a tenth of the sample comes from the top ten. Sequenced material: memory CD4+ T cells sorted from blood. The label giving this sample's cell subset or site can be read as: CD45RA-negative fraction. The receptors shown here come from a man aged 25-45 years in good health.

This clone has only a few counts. CDR3 in DNA: TGTGCCAGCAGCAGCCCCGGAGCGCCAGATACGCAGTATTTT. The encoded protein is CASSSPGAPDTQYF. The V and J genes are TRBV6-6 and TRBJ2-3; no definite D call. From germline, CDR1 is MNHNY and CDR2 SVGAGI (reference sequence). This CDR3 region has 14 residues. Trimming took 6 bases from V and 4 from J, leaving 14 bases between them.

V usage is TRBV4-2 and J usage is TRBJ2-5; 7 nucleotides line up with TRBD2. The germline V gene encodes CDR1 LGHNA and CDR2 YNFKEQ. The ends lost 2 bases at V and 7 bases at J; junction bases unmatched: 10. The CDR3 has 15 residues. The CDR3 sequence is CASSQTGLSLGTQYF. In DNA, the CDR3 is TGTGCCAGCAGCCAAACGGGACTATCTCTAGGGACCCAGTACTTC.

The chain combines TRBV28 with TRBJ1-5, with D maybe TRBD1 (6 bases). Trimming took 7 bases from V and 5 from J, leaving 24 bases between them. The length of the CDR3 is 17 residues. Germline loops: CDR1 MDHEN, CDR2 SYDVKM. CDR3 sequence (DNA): TGTGCCAGCACCTTATGGGGGCGGCTGGGGAGGGATCAGCCCCAGCATTTT. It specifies CASTLWGRLGRDQPQHF.

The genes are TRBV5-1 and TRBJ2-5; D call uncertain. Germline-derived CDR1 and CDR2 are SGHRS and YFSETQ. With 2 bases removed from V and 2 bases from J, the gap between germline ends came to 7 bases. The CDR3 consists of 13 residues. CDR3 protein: CASSLRAQETQYF. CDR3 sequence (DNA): TGCGCCAGCAGCTTAAGGGCACAAGAGACCCAGTACTTC.

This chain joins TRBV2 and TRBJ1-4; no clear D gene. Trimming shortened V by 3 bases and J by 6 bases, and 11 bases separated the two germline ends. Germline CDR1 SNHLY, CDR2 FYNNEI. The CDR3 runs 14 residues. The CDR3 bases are TGTGCCAGCAGTGACTTCTCCGTGGATGAAAAACTGTTTTTT. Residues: CASSDFSVDEKLFF.

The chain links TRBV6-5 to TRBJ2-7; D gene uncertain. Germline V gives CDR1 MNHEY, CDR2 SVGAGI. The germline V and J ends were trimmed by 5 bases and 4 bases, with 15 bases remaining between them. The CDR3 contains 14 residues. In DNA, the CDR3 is TGTGCCAGCAGTAAAGAGATGAGAAATTACGAGCAGTACTTC. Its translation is CASSKEMRNYEQYF.

This CDR3 is CASSTGPGTDTQYF. The CDR3 DNA sequence: TGTGCCAGTAGTACTGGGCCGGGCACAGATACGCAGTATTTT. This chain joins TRBV19 and TRBJ2-3; D unclear. The V gene's germline CDR1 is LNHDA and CDR2 SQIVND (reference sequence). The length of the CDR3 is 14 residues. V was pared by 4 bases and J by 1 base, with 9 bases between.

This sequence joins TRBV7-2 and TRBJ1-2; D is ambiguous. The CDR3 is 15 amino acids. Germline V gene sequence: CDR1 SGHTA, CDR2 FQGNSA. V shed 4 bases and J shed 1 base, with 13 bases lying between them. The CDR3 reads CASSSFADFNYGYTF. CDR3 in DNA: TGTGCCAGCAGCTCATTCGCCGACTTTAACTATGGCTACACCTTC.

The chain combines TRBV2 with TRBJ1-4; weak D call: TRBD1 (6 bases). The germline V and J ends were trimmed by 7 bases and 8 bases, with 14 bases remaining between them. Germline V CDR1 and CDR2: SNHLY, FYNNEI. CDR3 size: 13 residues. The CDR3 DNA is TGTGCCAGCAACGACAGGCCCCAGGAAAAACTGTTTTTT. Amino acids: CASNDRPQEKLFF.

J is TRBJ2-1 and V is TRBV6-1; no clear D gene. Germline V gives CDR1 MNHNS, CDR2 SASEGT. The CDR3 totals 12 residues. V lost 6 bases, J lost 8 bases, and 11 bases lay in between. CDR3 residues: CASSRTVDEQFF. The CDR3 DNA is TGTGCCAGCAGCCGAACAGTGGATGAGCAGTTCTTC.

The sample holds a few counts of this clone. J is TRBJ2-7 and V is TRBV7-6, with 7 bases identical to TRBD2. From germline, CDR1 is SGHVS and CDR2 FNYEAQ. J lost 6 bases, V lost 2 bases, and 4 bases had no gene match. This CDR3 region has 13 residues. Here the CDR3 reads CASSLWEGREQYF. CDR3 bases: TGTGCCAGCAGCTTATGGGAGGGCCGCGAGCAGTACTTC.

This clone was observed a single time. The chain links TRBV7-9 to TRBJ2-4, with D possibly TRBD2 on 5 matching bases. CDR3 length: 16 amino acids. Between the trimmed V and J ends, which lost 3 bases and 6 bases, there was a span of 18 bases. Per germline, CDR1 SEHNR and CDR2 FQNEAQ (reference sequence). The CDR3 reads CASSFPSSGGLNIQYF. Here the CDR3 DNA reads TGTGCCAGCAGCTTCCCCTCGTCAGGAGGTCTAAACATTCAGTACTTC.

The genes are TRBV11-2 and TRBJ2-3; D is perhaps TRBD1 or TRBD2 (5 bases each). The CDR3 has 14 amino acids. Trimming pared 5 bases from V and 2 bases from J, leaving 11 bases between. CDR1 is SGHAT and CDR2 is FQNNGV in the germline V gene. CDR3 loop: CASSQYGATDTQYF. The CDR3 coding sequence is TGTGCCAGCAGCCAATACGGGGCCACAGATACGCAGTATTTT.

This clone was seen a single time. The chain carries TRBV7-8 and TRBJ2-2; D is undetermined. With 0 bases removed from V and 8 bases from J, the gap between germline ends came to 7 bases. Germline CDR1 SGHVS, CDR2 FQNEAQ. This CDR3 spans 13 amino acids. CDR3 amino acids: CASSLAFLGELFF. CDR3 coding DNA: TGTGCCAGCAGCTTAGCTTTTCTTGGGGAGCTGTTTTTT.

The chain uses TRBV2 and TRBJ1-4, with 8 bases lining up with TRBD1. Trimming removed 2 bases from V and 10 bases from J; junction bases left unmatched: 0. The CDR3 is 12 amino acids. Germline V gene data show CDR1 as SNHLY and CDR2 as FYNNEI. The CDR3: CASSETGGKLFF. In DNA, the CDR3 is TGTGCCAGCAGTGAAACAGGGGGAAAACTGTTTTTT.

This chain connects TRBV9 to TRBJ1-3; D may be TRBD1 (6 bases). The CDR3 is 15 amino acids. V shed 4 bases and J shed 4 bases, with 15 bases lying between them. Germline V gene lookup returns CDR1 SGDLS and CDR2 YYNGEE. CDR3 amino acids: CASSLTLGGGNTIYF. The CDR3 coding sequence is TGTGCCAGCAGCCTGACCCTCGGGGGCGGAAACACCATATATTTT.

DNA for the CDR3: TGTGCCAGCAGCCCCGGGGTGGGCAGCCCTCGACAAGGGGCCCAGCATTTT. Amino acids: CASSPGVGSPRQGAQHF. The chain links TRBV7-2 to TRBJ1-5; possibly TRBD1 for D (5 bases). CDR3 length: 17 amino acids. V shed 5 bases and J shed 11 bases, with 28 bases lying between them. Germline V gene data show CDR1 as SGHTA and CDR2 as FQGNSA.

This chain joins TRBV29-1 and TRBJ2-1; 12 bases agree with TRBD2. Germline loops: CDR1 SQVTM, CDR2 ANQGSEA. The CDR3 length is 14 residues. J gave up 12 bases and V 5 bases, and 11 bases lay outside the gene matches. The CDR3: CSVSLAGGLIGQFF. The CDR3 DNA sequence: TGCAGCGTTAGTCTAGCGGGAGGGCTCATTGGGCAGTTCTTC.

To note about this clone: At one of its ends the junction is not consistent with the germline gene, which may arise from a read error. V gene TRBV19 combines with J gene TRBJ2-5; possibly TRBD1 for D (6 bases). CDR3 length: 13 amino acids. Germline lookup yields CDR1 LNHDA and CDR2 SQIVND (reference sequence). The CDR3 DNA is TGTGCCAGTAGTATTGATGAGCAGGGGCCAATTCACTTC. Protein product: CASSIDEQGPIHF.

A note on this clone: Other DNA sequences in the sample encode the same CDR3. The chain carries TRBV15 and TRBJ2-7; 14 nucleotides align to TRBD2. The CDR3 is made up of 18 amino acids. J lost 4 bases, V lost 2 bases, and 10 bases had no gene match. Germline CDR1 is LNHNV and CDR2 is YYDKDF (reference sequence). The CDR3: CATSRSPGTSGSSYEQYF. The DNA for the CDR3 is TGTGCCACCAGCAGAAGTCCCGGGACTAGCGGGAGTAGTTACGAGCAGTACTTC.

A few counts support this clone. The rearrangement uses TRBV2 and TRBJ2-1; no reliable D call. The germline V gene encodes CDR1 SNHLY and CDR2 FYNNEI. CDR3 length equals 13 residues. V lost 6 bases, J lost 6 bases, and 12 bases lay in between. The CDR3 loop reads CASRPDDFNEQFF. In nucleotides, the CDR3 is TGTGCCAGCAGACCGGACGACTTCAATGAGCAGTTCTTC.

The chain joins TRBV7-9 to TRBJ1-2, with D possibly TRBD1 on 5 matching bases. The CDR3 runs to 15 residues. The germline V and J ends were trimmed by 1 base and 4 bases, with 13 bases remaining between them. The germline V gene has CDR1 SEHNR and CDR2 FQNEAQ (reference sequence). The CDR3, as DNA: TGTGCCAGCAGCTTAGAGCGACAGCCCCTCTATGGCTACACCTTC. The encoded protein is CASSLERQPLYGYTF.

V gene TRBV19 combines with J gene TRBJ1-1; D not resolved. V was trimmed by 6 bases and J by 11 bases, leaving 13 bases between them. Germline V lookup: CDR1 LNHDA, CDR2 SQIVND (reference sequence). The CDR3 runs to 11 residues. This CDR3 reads CASRSTGSAFF. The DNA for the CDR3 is TGTGCCAGTAGGTCCACTGGGTCGGCTTTCTTT.

CDR3 DNA: TGTGCCAGCTCACGCAATTCGGGCACAGATACGCAGTATTTT. Translation: CASSRNSGTDTQYF. The V and J genes are TRBV18 and TRBJ2-3; the D is unclear. This CDR3 is built from 14 residues. Germline CDR1 is KGHSH and CDR2 is LQKENI. Between the trimmed V and J ends, which lost 4 bases and 1 base, there was a span of 9 bases.

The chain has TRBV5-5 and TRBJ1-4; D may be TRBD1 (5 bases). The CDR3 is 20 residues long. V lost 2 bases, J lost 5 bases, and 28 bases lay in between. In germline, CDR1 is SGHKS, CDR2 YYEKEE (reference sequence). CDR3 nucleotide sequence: TGTGCCAGCAGCTTTCGTACGGGACCCATTACCTCAGCTACCAATGAAAAACTGTTTTTT. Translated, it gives CASSFRTGPITSATNEKLFF.

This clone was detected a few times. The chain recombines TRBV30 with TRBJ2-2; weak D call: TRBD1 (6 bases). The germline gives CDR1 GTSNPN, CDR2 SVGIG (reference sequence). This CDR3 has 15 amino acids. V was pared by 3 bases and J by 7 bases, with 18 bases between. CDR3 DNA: TGTGCCTGGAGAGGGGGTCTCTGGAAGGTCGGGGAGCTGTTTTTT. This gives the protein CAWRGGLWKVGELFF.

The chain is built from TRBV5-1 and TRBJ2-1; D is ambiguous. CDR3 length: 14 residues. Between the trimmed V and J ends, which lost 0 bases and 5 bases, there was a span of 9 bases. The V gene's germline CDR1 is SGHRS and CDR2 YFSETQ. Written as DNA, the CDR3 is TGCGCCAGCAGCTTGGATACTACTGACAATGAGCAGTTCTTC. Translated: CASSLDTTDNEQFF. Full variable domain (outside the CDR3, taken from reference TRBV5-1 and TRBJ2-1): KAGVTQTPRYLIKTRGQQVTLSCSPISGHRSVSWYQQTPGQGLQFLFEYFSETQRNKGNFPGRFSGRQFSNSRSEMNVSTLELGDSALYLCASSLDTTDNEQFFGPGTRLTVL.

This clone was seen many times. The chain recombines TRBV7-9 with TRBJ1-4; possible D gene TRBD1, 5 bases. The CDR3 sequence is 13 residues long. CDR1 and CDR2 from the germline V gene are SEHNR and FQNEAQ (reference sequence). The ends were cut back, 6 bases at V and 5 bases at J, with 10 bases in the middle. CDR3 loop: CASSGQGNEKLFF. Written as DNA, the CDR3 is TGTGCCAGCAGTGGTCAGGGAAATGAAAAACTGTTTTTT.

This CDR3 is CASSSSSGTDTQYF. CDR3 sequence (DNA): TGTGCCAGCAGTTCGTCTAGCGGCACAGATACGCAGTATTTT. This chain joins TRBV27 and TRBJ2-3, with a possible D match to TRBD2 (6 bases). Germline V gene lookup returns CDR1 MNHEY and CDR2 SMNVEV (reference sequence). This CDR3 has 14 amino acids. Between the trimmed V and J ends, which lost 4 bases and 1 base, there was a span of 9 bases.